These 30 T cell receptor beta chains were all obtained from the same sample, sequenced in a study of Tregs in tolerant kidney transplant recipients. Assay used: immunoSEQ multiplex PCR; TCRdb lists only in-frame clones, some missing. The data contain 120,000 or so clones, 85% to 95% of them seen just once; the ten biggest clones take up approximately 0.62%. Specimen: CD4+ T cells from blood. The origin of the receptors is a human donor in good health.

This chain uses TRBV7-6 with TRBJ1-6; D ambiguous. The CDR3 has 16 residues. Trimming left V 2 bases short and J 6 bases short, with 14 bases between. Germline V gene sequence: CDR1 SGHVS, CDR2 FNYEAQ. The CDR3 protein is CASSLRAAPFNSPLHF. CDR3 nucleotide sequence: TGTGCCAGCAGCTTAAGGGCTGCCCCCTTTAATTCACCCCTCCACTTT.

V usage is TRBV2 and J usage is TRBJ2-6; D perhaps matches TRBD1 (5 bases). The CDR3 spans 16 residues. Germline V CDR1 and CDR2: SNHLY, FYNNEI. The V end was cut by 7 bases, the J end by 2 bases, with 15 bases between. The CDR3 DNA sequence: TGTGCCAGCACCCTCTCTGTGGGGCCTGGGGCCAACGTCCTGACTTTC. Its translation: CASTLSVGPGANVLTF.

In nucleotides, the CDR3 is TGTGCCAGCAGTGGTGGGGTAGGGGGCAATGAGCAGTTCTTC. Amino acid sequence: CASSGGVGGNEQFF. The chain is built from TRBV2 and TRBJ2-1; D may be TRBD1 (6 bases). With 4 bases removed from V and 6 bases from J, the gap between germline ends came to 13 bases. The CDR3 extends over 14 amino acids. Germline values: CDR1 SNHLY, CDR2 FYNNEI.

The V call is TRBV5-4, the J call TRBJ1-4, with TRBD1 identical over 7 bases. V dropped 7 bases and J dropped 6; count of bases not matched to a gene: 3. There are 12 residues in the CDR3. CDR1 and CDR2 from the germline V gene are SGHNT and YYREEE (reference sequence). The chain's CDR3 is CASGGTDEKLFF. The CDR3, as DNA: TGTGCCAGCGGGGGGACAGATGAAAAACTGTTTTTT. The variable domain in full, with the rest retrieved from reference TRBV5-4 and TRBJ1-4, is ETGVTQSPTHLIKTRGQQVTLRCSSQSGHNTVSWYQQALGQGPQFIFQYYREEENGRGNFPPRFSGLQFPNYSSELNVNALELDDSALYLCASGGTDEKLFFGSGTQLSVL.

Only one count was recorded for this clone. The CDR3 is CASSARGGTDTQYF. CDR3 nucleotides: TGTGCCAGTAGTGCCAGGGGGGGCACAGATACGCAGTATTTT. The V and J genes are TRBV19 and TRBJ2-3; D perhaps matches TRBD1 (7 bases). CDR3 length: 14 residues. Between the trimmed V and J ends, which lost 5 bases and 1 base, there was a span of 10 bases. Germline CDR1 is LNHDA and CDR2 is SQIVND (reference sequence).

The chain joins TRBV7-9 to TRBJ1-2; D is ambiguous. Germline V CDR1 and CDR2: SEHNR, FQNEAQ (reference sequence). The CDR3 covers 13 residues. Trimming removed 2 bases at V and 2 bases at J, with 6 bases between. The CDR3 DNA reads TGTGCCAGCAGCTTAAGCTCAAACTATGGCTACACCTTC. Amino acid sequence: CASSLSSNYGYTF.

The rearrangement links TRBV6-1 to TRBJ1-1, with D perhaps TRBD1 (5 bases). CDR3 length: 14 amino acids. Trimming stripped 3 bases from V and 1 base from J, with 9 bases between. Germline CDR1 and CDR2: MNHNS and SASEGT. The CDR3 region has the DNA TGTGCCAGCAGTGATCGACAGTCGAACACTGAAGCTTTCTTT. Protein product: CASSDRQSNTEAFF.

This chain uses TRBV10-3 with TRBJ2-1, with 15 bases that match TRBD2. The germline CDR1 and CDR2 sequences are ENHRY and SYGVKD. The CDR3 loop spans 20 amino acids. V shed 2 bases and J 0 bases; nucleotides not matched to a gene: 8. The CDR3 reads CAISEPEGLAGGSSYNEQFF. CDR3 sequence (DNA): TGTGCCATCAGTGAGCCCGAGGGACTAGCGGGGGGCTCCTCCTACAATGAGCAGTTCTTC.

This clone was observed a single time. The chain combines TRBV5-1 with TRBJ1-4; D unresolved. V shed 2 bases and J shed 7 bases, with 12 bases lying between them. Per the germline V gene, CDR1 is SGHRS and CDR2 is YFSETQ. This CDR3 contains 14 residues. The CDR3 is CASSFGPVREKLFF. The DNA of the CDR3 is TGCGCCAGCAGCTTCGGGCCAGTCCGTGAAAAACTGTTTTTT.

V usage is TRBV5-1 and J usage is TRBJ1-1, with TRBD1 matching over 11 bases. The CDR3 extends over 15 amino acids. Germline-derived CDR1 and CDR2 are SGHRS and YFSETQ. J gave up 5 bases and V 3 bases, and 6 bases lay outside the gene matches. The CDR3 coding sequence is TGCGCCAGCAGCTGGGAGGGGACAGGGGGAACTGAAGCTTTCTTT. Translation gives CASSWEGTGGTEAFF. The variable domain in full, completed from reference TRBV5-1 and TRBJ1-1, reads KAGVTQTPRYLIKTRGQQVTLSCSPISGHRSVSWYQQTPGQGLQFLFEYFSETQRNKGNFPGRFSGRQFSNSRSEMNVSTLELGDSALYLCASSWEGTGGTEAFFGQGTRLTVV.

This sequence joins TRBV11-1 and TRBJ2-7, with TRBD1 identical over 9 bases. The CDR3 is 14 residues long. Germline V gives CDR1 SGHAT, CDR2 FQDESV (reference sequence). V shed 3 bases and J 1 base; nucleotides not matched to a gene: 1. CDR3 sequence: CASSLTGGSYEQYF. The CDR3 nucleotides are TGTGCCAGCAGCTTGACAGGGGGGTCCTACGAGCAGTACTTC. The whole variable domain, remainder taken from reference TRBV11-1 and TRBJ2-7, is EAEVAQSPRYKITEKSQAVAFWCDPISGHATLYWYRQILGQGPELLVQFQDESVVDDSQLPKDRFSAERLKGVDSTLKIQPAELGDSAMYLCASSLTGGSYEQYFGPGTRLTVT.

The chain joins TRBV21-1 to TRBJ2-5; whether TRBD1, the table's D call, matches the DNA was not checked. TRBV21-1 is a pseudogene. The CDR3 runs to 16 residues. The CDR3 coding sequence is TGTGCCAGCAGCAACCCACTTCTAACAGGGCAGGAGACCCAGTACTTC. This sequence encodes CASSNPLLTGQETQYF.

The chain combines TRBV7-9 with TRBJ2-7; TRBD2 might be the D (5 bases). This CDR3 is built from 15 residues. From germline, CDR1 is SEHNR and CDR2 FQNEAQ (reference sequence). V was trimmed by 5 bases and J by 3 bases, leaving 17 bases between them. The CDR3 DNA reads as TGTGCCAGCAGCCCGGGGAAGGTCCTTCTCTACGAGCAGTACTTC. The encoded protein is CASSPGKVLLYEQYF.

This sequence joins TRBV5-1 and TRBJ2-7; 9 nucleotides line up with TRBD1. This CDR3 spans 17 amino acids. The trim removed 0 bases at V and 3 bases at J, leaving 10 bases unmatched. From germline, CDR1 is SGHRS and CDR2 YFSETQ. The DNA for the CDR3 is TGCGCCAGCAGCTTGGGTCTTGACAGGGGGTCGGGCTACGAGCAGTACTTC. Translated: CASSLGLDRGSGYEQYF.

The chain carries TRBV30 and TRBJ2-1, with a possible D match to TRBD1 (6 bases). In germline, CDR1 is GTSNPN, CDR2 SVGIG (reference sequence). Trimming stripped 0 bases from V and 2 bases from J, with 11 bases between. The CDR3 extends over 15 amino acids. This CDR3 reads CAWSVGQGTYNEQFF. For the CDR3, the DNA is TGTGCCTGGAGTGTAGGCCAGGGGACCTACAATGAGCAGTTCTTC.

The V gene is TRBV11-3, the J gene TRBJ2-1; the match to TRBD2 covers 16 bases. Germline trimming cut 3 bases from V and 16 bases from J; bases unmatched to any gene: 21. The CDR3 runs 19 residues. Germline assignment: CDR1 SGHNT and CDR2 YENEEA. CDR3 DNA sequence: TGTGCCAGCAGCTTCAGAAGATGGGGACCGGGACTAGCGGGGGGGCCAGTATTCTTC. This encodes CASSFRRWGPGLAGGPVFF.

The genes are TRBV20-1 and TRBJ2-7; D gene uncertain. There are 11 residues in the CDR3. Between the trimmed V and J ends, which lost 6 bases and 9 bases, there was a span of 15 bases. Germline CDR1 is DFQATT and CDR2 is SNEGSKA (reference sequence). The CDR3 is CSADLPAGQYF. CDR3 DNA sequence: TGCAGTGCCGATCTCCCAGCAGGGCAGTACTTC.

The chain combines TRBV7-8 with TRBJ1-2; TRBD1 matches 12 bases. Trimming at V came to 5 bases and at J to 5 bases, leaving 12 bases not matched to a gene. CDR1 is SGHVS and CDR2 is FQNEAQ in the germline V gene. CDR3 length: 17 amino acids. The CDR3 region is CASSPQPGQGAGYGYTF. The CDR3, as DNA: TGTGCCAGCAGCCCCCAGCCGGGACAGGGGGCTGGTTATGGCTACACCTTC.

The J gene is TRBJ2-7, the V gene TRBV5-5; a possible D gene is TRBD2 (6 bases). CDR1 is SGHKS and CDR2 is YYEKEE in the germline V gene (reference sequence). The V and J ends lost 4 bases and 3 bases respectively, with 14 bases between them. The CDR3 is 14 amino acids. The CDR3 bases are TGTGCCAGCAGCCCTACGGGGGTCGGCTACGAGCAGTACTTC. The encoded protein is CASSPTGVGYEQYF.

The rearrangement links TRBV10-2 to TRBJ2-3; D is perhaps TRBD2 (5 bases). There are 16 residues in the CDR3. Germline-derived CDR1 and CDR2 are WSHSY and SAAADI. The V and J ends lost 7 bases and 0 bases respectively, with 17 bases between them. The chain's CDR3 is CASITGNTPSTDTQYF. The CDR3 DNA reads as TGCGCCAGCATTACGGGGAATACACCTAGCACAGATACGCAGTATTTT.

This sequence joins TRBV19 and TRBJ1-1; maybe TRBD1 (6 bases). The CDR3 is 15 amino acids. Per germline, CDR1 LNHDA and CDR2 SQIVND (reference sequence). The V end lost 5 bases, the J end lost 5 bases, and 18 bases lay between the germline ends. In nucleotides, the CDR3 is TGTGCCAGTAGTTCTTACTACTCAGGGGTAACTGAAGCTTTCTTT. Translated: CASSSYYSGVTEAFF. The full variable domain, with the rest looked up from reference TRBV19 and TRBJ1-1, is DGGITQSPKYLFRKEGQNVTLSCEQNLNHDAMYWYRQDPGQGLRLIYYSQIVNDFQKGDIAEGYSVSREKKESFPLTVTSAQKNPTAFYLCASSSYYSGVTEAFFGQGTRLTVV.

The rearrangement joins TRBV2 to TRBJ1-5, with 7 nucleotides matching TRBD1. The V gene end was trimmed by 6 bases and the J gene end by 1 base; junction bases not matched to a gene: 3. The length of the CDR3 is 14 residues. The V gene's germline CDR1 is SNHLY and CDR2 FYNNEI. For the CDR3, the DNA is TGTGCCAGCAGGGGACAGCTGAGCAATCAGCCCCAGCATTTT. Its protein is CASRGQLSNQPQHF.

The chain couples TRBV14 to TRBJ1-1; 7 positions match TRBD1. V lost 0 bases and J lost 2; bases outside the gene matches: 15. In germline, CDR1 is SGHDN, CDR2 FVKESK. The CDR3 has 19 amino acids. The CDR3 DNA reads TGTGCCAGCAGCCAAGAAAGGAGGGGGCCACGGTGGGCCAACACTGAAGCTTTCTTT. As protein: CASSQERRGPRWANTEAFF.

This clone was observed a single time. The V call is TRBV2, the J call TRBJ1-5; the match to TRBD1 covers 9 bases. V trimming: 6 bases; J trimming: 10 bases; junction bases outside the gene matches: 7. The CDR3 extends over 13 amino acids. Germline CDR1 and CDR2: SNHLY and FYNNEI. The CDR3 DNA reads TGTGCCAGCAGCCGGGACAGGGTTGAACCCCAGCATTTT. Its translation is CASSRDRVEPQHF.

This chain joins TRBV7-8 and TRBJ1-4, with D possibly matching TRBD1 (5 bases). Trimming removed 1 base from V and 8 bases from J, with 14 bases in between. The germline gives CDR1 SGHVS, CDR2 FQNEAQ. The CDR3 consists of 15 residues. CDR3 in amino acids: CASSLVWVKGEKLFF. Written as DNA, the CDR3 is TGTGCCAGCAGCTTAGTTTGGGTGAAGGGGGAAAAACTGTTTTTT.

This chain links TRBV6-6 with TRBJ1-2; tentatively, D is TRBD1 (5 bases). With 7 bases removed from V and 2 bases from J, the gap between germline ends came to 11 bases. This CDR3 is built from 13 residues. CDR1 MNHNY and CDR2 SVGAGI come from the germline V gene (reference sequence). CDR3 nucleotides: TGTGCCAGCACCCAGGGATTCAACTATGGCTACACCTTC. Its protein product is CASTQGFNYGYTF.

J is TRBJ1-1 and V is TRBV19; D is perhaps TRBD1 (5 bases). The germline V and J ends were trimmed by 6 bases and 0 bases, with 11 bases remaining between them. CDR3 size: 14 residues. Per germline, CDR1 LNHDA and CDR2 SQIVND (reference sequence). This chain's CDR3 is CASSHGQLNTEAFF. The CDR3 region has the DNA TGTGCCAGTAGCCATGGACAATTGAACACTGAAGCTTTCTTT.

Concerning this clone: A read error may account for a junction end that differs from germline. This chain joins TRBV19 and TRBJ1-5; the D gene is possibly TRBD1 (6 bases). This CDR3 spans 13 amino acids. Germline V lookup: CDR1 LNHDA, CDR2 SQIVND (reference sequence). DNA of the CDR3: TGTGCCAGTAGTCGAGGGGGGCGTCAGGCCCAGCATTTT. Residues: CASSRGGRQAQHF.

The chain combines TRBV11-2 with TRBJ1-5; 8 nucleotides line up with TRBD1. In germline, CDR1 is SGHAT, CDR2 FQNNGV. Trimming cost V 5 bases and J 3 bases; bases outside gene matches: 6. The CDR3 sequence is 15 residues long. The CDR3: CASSKDRDSNQPQHF. CDR3 sequence (DNA): TGTGCCAGCAGCAAGGACAGGGATTCCAATCAGCCCCAGCATTTT. Combining the CDR3 with reference TRBV11-2 and TRBJ1-5 gives the whole variable domain EAGVAQSPRYKIIEKRQSVAFWCNPISGHATLYWYQQILGQGPKLLIQFQNNGVVDDSQLPKDRFSAERLKGVDSTLKIQPAKLEDSAVYLCASSKDRDSNQPQHFGDGTRLSIL.

This clone occurred once. DNA of the CDR3: TGTGCCAGCAGCCAAGTTTGGGGTGTGGAGACCCAGTACTTC. It yields the protein CASSQVWGVETQYF. The J gene is TRBJ2-5, the V gene TRBV14; no clear D gene. Germline assignment: CDR1 SGHDN and CDR2 FVKESK. V shed 1 base and J shed 5 bases, with 11 bases lying between them. CDR3 length equals 14 residues.